One sample yielded the 32 T cell receptor beta chains listed below, sequenced in a study of identical twins. TCRdb called the 5' RACE reads again in MiXCR, with one record for every CDR3 protein. The table includes nearly 250,000 distinct CDR3 sequences, 7% detected once. The same sample was also used in a study of yellow fever vaccine responses in identical twins.

The sample consisted of memory (CD45RO+) T cells sorted from blood. These receptors all stem from a woman under 30 in good health.

The V gene is TRBV6-1, the J gene TRBJ2-3; 7 nucleotides match TRBD1. The germline CDR1 and CDR2 sequences are MNHNS and SASEGT. V dropped 0 bases and J dropped 1; count of bases not matched to a gene: 1. This CDR3 contains 15 residues. The CDR3: CASSEAGGRTDTQYF. For the CDR3, the DNA is TGTGCCAGCAGTGAAGCAGGGGGCCGCACAGATACGCAGTATTTT.

In its sample, this clonotype was seen a few times. V usage is TRBV10-3 and J usage is TRBJ1-3; TRBD1 matches 7 bases. Germline CDR1 is ENHRY and CDR2 is SYGVKD. This CDR3 region has 17 residues. The junction had 11 bases not matched to a gene; V was cut back by 6 bases and J by 0 bases. Written as DNA, the CDR3 is TGTGCCATCAGCCAGAGACCCAGGGACAGCTCTGGAAACACCATATATTTT. Translation gives CAISQRPRDSSGNTIYF.

This clonotype was counted between two and nine times. The chain recombines TRBV10-3 with TRBJ2-3; 8 nucleotides align to TRBD2. Germline lookup yields CDR1 ENHRY and CDR2 SYGVKD. V lost 8 bases, J lost 3 bases, and 10 bases stayed unmatched. This CDR3 has 15 amino acids. As DNA, the CDR3 is TGTGCCATCCGGGAGGGGCTAGCTGGGACAGATACGCAGTATTTT. Translation gives CAIREGLAGTDTQYF.

The sample holds a few counts of this clonotype. The chain has TRBV5-1 and TRBJ2-5; unclear D gene. Germline-derived CDR1 and CDR2 are SGHRS and YFSETQ. V was shortened by 2 bases and J by 2 bases, with 4 bases between the two germline ends. CDR3 length: 12 residues. The chain's CDR3 is CASSFDQETQYF. CDR3 coding DNA: TGCGCCAGCAGCTTCGATCAAGAGACCCAGTACTTC.

This clonotype was counted many times. J is TRBJ2-5 and V is TRBV20-1; 12 nucleotides match TRBD2. V was pared by 2 bases and J by 5 bases, with 0 bases of the junction left unmatched. This CDR3 has 13 residues. CDR1 and CDR2 (germline): DFQATT, SNEGSKA (reference sequence). The CDR3 loop reads CSARLAGGETQYF. CDR3 in DNA: TGCAGTGCTAGACTAGCGGGAGGGGAGACCCAGTACTTC.

This clonotype was detected only a few times. V and J are TRBV28 and TRBJ2-2, with D perhaps TRBD1 (6 bases). The CDR3 runs 12 residues. Germline-derived CDR1 and CDR2 are MDHEN and SYDVKM. The V gene lost 10 bases and the J gene lost 6 bases, with 12 bases spanning the gap. CDR3 in DNA: TGTGCCATCGAGACAGGCCCCGGGGAGCTGTTTTTT. It is translated as CAIETGPGELFF. Full variable domain (remainder filled in from reference TRBV28 and TRBJ2-2): DVKVTQSSRYLVKRTGEKVFLECVQDMDHENMFWYRQDPGLGLRLIYFSYDVKMKEKGDIPEGYSVSREKKERFSLILESASTNQTSMYLCAIETGPGELFFGEGSRLTVL.

A few counts support this clonotype. This rearrangement joins TRBV11-2 to TRBJ2-4; D is unclear. The CDR3 runs 16 residues. V was pared by 3 bases and J by 3 bases, with 15 bases between. CDR1 SGHAT and CDR2 FQNNGV come from the germline V gene. The CDR3 nucleotides read TGTGCCAGCAGCTTCACCGCCGGCCAGGTCAAAAACATTCAGTACTTC. Translation: CASSFTAGQVKNIQYF.

The chain carries TRBV9 and TRBJ1-4, with TRBD1 matching over 7 bases. Trimming took 4 bases from V and 0 from J; bases not matched to a gene: 3. In germline, CDR1 is SGDLS, CDR2 YYNGEE. The CDR3 has 15 amino acids. CDR3 loop: CASSPGGTTNEKLFF. The CDR3 DNA follows: TGTGCCAGCAGCCCAGGGGGTACAACTAATGAAAAACTGTTTTTT.

V usage is TRBV7-2 and J usage is TRBJ2-7, with D tentatively TRBD1 (6 bases). V lost 5 bases to trimming and J lost 5 bases, with 16 bases between them. Germline V lookup: CDR1 SGHTA, CDR2 FQGNSA. This CDR3 spans 14 amino acids. In nucleotides, the CDR3 is TGTGCCAGCAGCCTGGGGGCTCAGGTCAACGAGCAGTACTTC. As protein: CASSLGAQVNEQYF. Based on the CDR3 plus reference TRBV7-2 and TRBJ2-7, the full variable domain is GAGVSQSPSNKVTEKGKDVELRCDPISGHTALYWYRQSLGQGLEFLIYFQGNSAPDKSGLPSDRFSAERTGGSVSTLTIQRTQQEDSAVYLCASSLGAQVNEQYFGPGTRLTVT.

This clonotype appeared a few times. The genes are TRBV28 and TRBJ2-3; D unresolved. The CDR3 loop spans 12 amino acids. CDR1 and CDR2 from the germline V gene are MDHEN and SYDVKM. Trimming stripped 2 bases from V and 5 bases from J, with 5 bases between. The CDR3 reads CASSLRLDTQYF. The CDR3 DNA reads TGTGCCAGCAGTTTACGATTAGATACGCAGTATTTT.

This clonotype has more than one count but fewer than ten. The chain carries TRBV20-1 and TRBJ1-2; possibly TRBD1 for D (5 bases). The V end was cut by 3 bases, the J end by 3 bases, with 11 bases between. Germline V gene lookup returns CDR1 DFQATT and CDR2 SNEGSKA (reference sequence). The CDR3 contains 13 residues. The CDR3 protein is CSASRDRDYGYTF. The CDR3 DNA reads as TGCAGTGCTAGCCGGGACCGCGACTATGGCTACACCTTC.

CDR3 DNA: TGCGCCAGCAGCCGTGGGGGACAGGGTAATGAAAAACTGTTTTTT. Amino acids: CASSRGGQGNEKLFF. This chain links TRBV4-1 with TRBJ1-4; TRBD1 matches at 9 bases. CDR3 length: 15 residues. V lost 4 bases and J lost 4; bases outside the gene matches: 4. CDR1 MGHRA and CDR2 YSYEKL come from the germline V gene.

This clonotype was counted at least ten times. The chain carries TRBV4-1 and TRBJ2-7; TRBD1 agrees at 9 bases. After removal of 0 bases from V and 5 bases from J, the junction contained 11 bases not matched to a gene. The V gene's germline CDR1 is MGHRA and CDR2 YSYEKL. The CDR3 is 17 amino acids. This CDR3 reads CASSQEIRGQGWNEQYF. The CDR3 DNA reads TGCGCCAGCAGCCAAGAGATTCGCGGACAGGGGTGGAACGAGCAGTACTTC.

This clonotype was recorded at least ten times. The rearrangement links TRBV13 to TRBJ2-5; 11 nucleotides agree with TRBD2. The trim removed 2 bases at V and 1 base at J, leaving 3 bases unmatched. The germline V gene encodes CDR1 PRHDT and CDR2 FYEKMQ (reference sequence). The CDR3 covers 16 residues. As DNA, the CDR3 is TGTGCCAGCAGCTTATCACTAGCGGGGGTCCAAGAGACCCAGTACTTC. This translates into CASSLSLAGVQETQYF. Using reference TRBV13 and TRBJ2-5 for the parts outside the CDR3, the full variable domain is AAGVIQSPRHLIKEKRETATLKCYPIPRHDTVYWYQQGPGQDPQFLISFYEKMQSDKGSIPDRFSAQQFSDYHSELNMSSLELGDSALYFCASSLSLAGVQETQYFGPGTRLLVL.

The chain recombines TRBV28 with TRBJ1-5, with TRBD1 matching 8 bases. This CDR3 is built from 15 residues. With 2 bases clipped from V and 1 base from J, the junction kept 1 base outside the gene matches. Germline V gene sequence: CDR1 MDHEN, CDR2 SYDVKM. The CDR3 DNA is TGTGCCAGCAGTTTACAGGGGGCCAGCAATCAGCCCCAGCATTTT. It specifies CASSLQGASNQPQHF.

CDR3 DNA: TGCGCCAGCAGCTTGGGAGGGGGTGAGGGCACTGAAGCTTTCTTT. The encoded protein is CASSLGGGEGTEAFF. V gene TRBV5-1 combines with J gene TRBJ1-1, with D possibly being TRBD1 (6 bases). Germline values: CDR1 SGHRS, CDR2 YFSETQ. Trimming took 0 bases from V and 4 from J, leaving 13 bases between them. There are 15 residues in the CDR3. Full variable domain (rest looked up from reference TRBV5-1 and TRBJ1-1): KAGVTQTPRYLIKTRGQQVTLSCSPISGHRSVSWYQQTPGQGLQFLFEYFSETQRNKGNFPGRFSGRQFSNSRSEMNVSTLELGDSALYLCASSLGGGEGTEAFFGQGTRLTVV.

There are many counts of this clonotype. The rearrangement joins TRBV10-3 to TRBJ2-5; 7 bases fit TRBD2. Germline values: CDR1 ENHRY, CDR2 SYGVKD. After removal of 4 bases from V and 5 bases from J, the junction contained 4 bases not matched to a gene. This CDR3 region has 13 residues. CDR3 sequence: CAISAGGMETQYF. Here the CDR3 DNA reads TGTGCCATCAGTGCGGGAGGCATGGAGACCCAGTACTTC.

This clonotype was counted many times. J is TRBJ1-2 and V is TRBV12-3 or TRBV12-4; D remains unclear. V lost 4 bases and J lost 6, with 12 bases in between. This CDR3 has 13 residues. The CDR3, as DNA: TGTGCCAGCAGTTCCCCCGGTGGGAATGGCTACACCTTC. Amino acids: CASSSPGGNGYTF.

This clonotype came up a few times. V and J are TRBV5-1 and TRBJ1-1; TRBD1 matches 9 bases. CDR3 length: 15 residues. J was trimmed by 5 bases and V by 4 bases; bases with no gene match: 9. CDR1 is SGHRS and CDR2 is YFSETQ in the germline V gene. CDR3 nucleotide sequence: TGCGCCAGCAGCCCGCGACAGGGGACAGGGACTGAAGCTTTCTTT. Protein product: CASSPRQGTGTEAFF.

The gene calls are TRBV2 and TRBJ2-1; 9 positions match TRBD1. The V segment lost 5 bases and the J segment 6 bases; nucleotides outside the gene matches: 20. CDR3 size: 19 residues. Germline CDR1 reads SNHLY; CDR2 reads FYNNEI. CDR3 sequence: CASSFRSRTGEARINEQFF. The CDR3 DNA is TGTGCCAGCAGTTTCCGCAGCAGGACAGGGGAAGCACGGATCAATGAGCAGTTCTTC.

The rearrangement links TRBV20-1 to TRBJ1-3; D is perhaps TRBD1 (6 bases). Germline loops: CDR1 DFQATT, CDR2 SNEGSKA (reference sequence). The V gene lost 8 bases and the J gene lost 3 bases, with 11 bases spanning the gap. This CDR3 has 12 amino acids. CDR3 sequence (DNA): TGCAGTACCACAGGGTTTGGAAACACCATATATTTT. It is translated as CSTTGFGNTIYF.

This clonotype came up many times. The chain combines TRBV5-1 with TRBJ1-1, with TRBD1 matching 10 bases. After removal of 0 bases from V and 6 bases from J, the junction contained 2 bases not matched to a gene. The CDR3 consists of 14 residues. CDR1 is SGHRS, CDR2 YFSETQ, per germline. CDR3 sequence reads: CASSLGQGASEAFF. The CDR3 DNA is TGCGCCAGCAGCTTGGGACAGGGGGCATCTGAAGCTTTCTTT.

The rearrangement uses TRBV12-3 or TRBV12-4 and TRBJ2-7, with D perhaps TRBD1 (6 bases). Trimming removed 5 bases at V and 4 bases at J, with 18 bases between. CDR3 length: 15 residues. The CDR3 bases are TGTGCCAGCAGTCCCGGACGACAGGTCCAGTACGAGCAGTACTTC. Translated: CASSPGRQVQYEQYF.

The V and J genes are TRBV9 and TRBJ2-2; possible D gene TRBD2, 6 bases. Germline CDR1 SGDLS, CDR2 YYNGEE. The V and J ends lost 3 bases and 8 bases respectively, with 14 bases between them. The CDR3 extends over 14 amino acids. CDR3 coding DNA: TGTGCCAGCAGCGCCGTGACTAGTCGTGGGGAGCTGTTTTTT. Translated: CASSAVTSRGELFF.

The chain is built from TRBV28 and TRBJ1-2; no clear D. Trimming stripped 5 bases from V and 3 bases from J, with 10 bases between. Germline-derived CDR1 and CDR2 are MDHEN and SYDVKM. The CDR3 is made up of 13 amino acids. DNA of the CDR3: TGTGCCAGCAGTCTAGGCCATTACTATGGCTACACCTTC. This encodes CASSLGHYYGYTF.

The chain carries TRBV4-2 and TRBJ2-2, with TRBD2 matching over 8 bases. Germline V CDR1 and CDR2: LGHNA, YNFKEQ. The V and J ends lost 7 bases and 0 bases, in that order; junction bases with no gene match: 4. This CDR3 contains 15 residues. CDR3 amino acids: CASNRAGANTGELFF. CDR3 nucleotide sequence: TGTGCCAGCAATAGAGCGGGGGCGAACACCGGGGAGCTGTTTTTT.

The V gene is TRBV20-1, the J gene TRBJ2-1; 8 nucleotides match TRBD2. Germline CDR1 DFQATT, CDR2 SNEGSKA (reference sequence). V shed 1 base, J shed 10 bases, and the junction held 15 bases outside the gene matches. This CDR3 contains 16 residues. CDR3 sequence (DNA): TGCAGTGCTAGAGTAACTGGAGCGGGGGACCCTCCGGAGCAGTTCTTC. It specifies CSARVTGAGDPPEQFF.

This clonotype was observed at least ten times. The gene calls are TRBV5-1 and TRBJ2-1; D call uncertain. Per the germline V gene, CDR1 is SGHRS and CDR2 is YFSETQ. The CDR3 runs 16 residues. V lost 0 bases and J 7 bases, leaving 17 bases between the germline ends. The chain's CDR3 is CASSLEARSKGNEQFF. The CDR3 region has the DNA TGCGCCAGCAGCTTGGAGGCCAGGTCCAAGGGAAATGAGCAGTTCTTC.

The chain recombines TRBV5-6 with TRBJ2-3; D not certain. The ends were cut back, 7 bases at V and 6 bases at J, with 9 bases in the middle. The germline gives CDR1 SGHDT, CDR2 YYEEEE. The CDR3 length is 11 residues. The DNA for the CDR3 is TGTGCCAGCTGGGGTCCTGATACGCAGTATTTT. This codes for CASWGPDTQYF. The whole variable domain, filled in from reference TRBV5-6 and TRBJ2-3, reads DAGVTQSPTHLIKTRGQQVTLRCSPKSGHDTVSWYQQALGQGPQFIFQYYEEEERQRGNFPDRFSGHQFPNYSSELNVNALLLGDSALYLCASWGPDTQYFGPGTRLTVL.

This clonotype has a count of ten or more. J is TRBJ1-1 and V is TRBV29-1; no firm D call. CDR1 SQVTM and CDR2 ANQGSEA come from the germline V gene. V dropped 5 bases and J dropped 8 bases, with 9 bases sitting between them. The CDR3 runs to 10 residues. CDR3 in DNA: TGCAGCGTTCAGTGGGAAGAAGCTTTCTTT. Its translation is CSVQWEEAFF.

In its sample, this clonotype was seen a few times. The CDR3 DNA reads as TGTGCCAGCAGTCCCGGATCTGGGCCTTTTAGCACAGATACGCAGTATTTT. Its protein is CASSPGSGPFSTDTQYF. This chain joins TRBV6-1 and TRBJ2-3; D call uncertain. This CDR3 contains 17 residues. Trimming shortened V by 5 bases and J by 0 bases, and 18 bases separated the two germline ends. The germline gives CDR1 MNHNS, CDR2 SASEGT.

This clonotype was picked up a small number of times. V is TRBV20-1 and J is TRBJ2-2; 12 bases align to TRBD2. Germline V gene sequence: CDR1 DFQATT, CDR2 SNEGSKA (reference sequence). The J segment lost 3 bases and the V segment lost 3 bases, leaving 11 bases of the junction unmatched. The CDR3 totals 18 residues. CDR3 sequence reads: CSARALGLAGFDTGELFF. For the CDR3, the DNA is TGCAGTGCTAGGGCCCTAGGACTAGCGGGATTTGACACCGGGGAGCTGTTTTTT.